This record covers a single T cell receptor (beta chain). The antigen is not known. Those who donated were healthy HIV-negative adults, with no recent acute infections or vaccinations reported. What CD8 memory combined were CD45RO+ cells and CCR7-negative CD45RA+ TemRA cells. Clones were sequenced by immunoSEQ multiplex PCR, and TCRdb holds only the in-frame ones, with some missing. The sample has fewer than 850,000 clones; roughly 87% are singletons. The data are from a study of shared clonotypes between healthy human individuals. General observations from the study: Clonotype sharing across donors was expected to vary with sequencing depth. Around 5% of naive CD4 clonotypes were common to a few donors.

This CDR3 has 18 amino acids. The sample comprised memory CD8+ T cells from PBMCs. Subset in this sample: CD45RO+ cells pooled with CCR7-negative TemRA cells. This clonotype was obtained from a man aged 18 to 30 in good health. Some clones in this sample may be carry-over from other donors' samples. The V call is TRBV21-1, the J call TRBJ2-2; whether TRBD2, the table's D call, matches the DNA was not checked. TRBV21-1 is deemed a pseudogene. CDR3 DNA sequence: TGTGCCAGCAGCAAATCGGCTAGCGGGAGTATAACCTCCGGGGAGCTGTTTTTT. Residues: CASSKSASGSITSGELFF.